A selection of T cell receptor beta chains follows, all from one sample in a study of T cells in Graves' hyperthyroidism and ophthalmopathy. From the multiplex PCR reads, TCRdb called clonotypes with MiXCR, one entry per CDR3 protein. Altogether roughly 380,000 distinct CDR3 sequences are present, around a sixth being singletons, with the ten largest covering 15% to 19%. The specimen was blood. Receptors originate from a woman between 40 and 50 years old with Graves' ophthalmopathy. The CDR3 runs from the conserved cysteine through the conserved F or W. A D gene is named only where the DNA matches it firmly. Part of the rows lack a size; the others show once, few, many or a class for expanded clones.

v_call: TRBV15; j_call: TRBJ2-7; d_call: -; clone_size: -; cdr3_aa: CATSRAGQSYEQSF; cdr3_nt: TGTGCCACCAGCAGAGCAGGCCAGAGCTACGAGCAGTCCTTC
v_call: TRBV6-5; j_call: TRBJ2-5; d_call: TRBD1; clone_size: few; cdr3_aa: CASSYWGQAEGETQYF; cdr3_nt: TGTGCCAGCAGTTACTGGGGACAGGCGGAGGGAGAGACCCAGTACTTC
v_call: TRBV6-1; j_call: TRBJ2-7; d_call: -; clone_size: many; cdr3_aa: CASSETVTYEQYF; cdr3_nt: TGTGCCAGCAGTGAAACAGTTACCTACGAGCAGTACTTC
v_call: TRBV15; j_call: TRBJ2-5; d_call: -; clone_size: -; cdr3_aa: CATSREQPSGAKETQYF; cdr3_nt: TGTGCCACCAGCAGAGAGCAACCCTCCGGGGCTAAAGAGACCCAGTACTTC
v_call: TRBV7-6; j_call: TRBJ2-7; d_call: TRBD2; clone_size: many; cdr3_aa: CASSLIAGGPHEQYF; cdr3_nt: TGTGCCAGCAGCTTGATAGCGGGAGGGCCCCACGAGCAGTACTTC
v_call: TRBV6-1; j_call: TRBJ1-5; d_call: TRBD1; clone_size: many; cdr3_aa: CASSEGTGASPQHF; cdr3_nt: TGTGCCAGCAGTGAAGGGACAGGGGCATCGCCCCAGCATTTT
v_call: TRBV11-2; j_call: TRBJ2-7; d_call: TRBD2; clone_size: many; cdr3_aa: CASSSSQAGAYEQYF; cdr3_nt: TGTGCCAGCAGCTCGTCCCAGGCGGGGGCCTACGAGCAGTACTTC
v_call: TRBV25-1; j_call: TRBJ2-7; d_call: -; clone_size: many; cdr3_aa: CASSAARGSSYEQYF; cdr3_nt: TGTGCCAGCAGTGCCGCCAGGGGAAGCTCCTACGAGCAGTACTTC
v_call: TRBV28; j_call: TRBJ2-7; d_call: -; clone_size: many; cdr3_aa: CASLGVDGTYEQYF; cdr3_nt: TGTGCCAGCCTTGGCGTGGACGGGACCTACGAGCAGTACTTC
v_call: TRBV7-2; j_call: TRBJ2-5; d_call: TRBD2; clone_size: many; cdr3_aa: CASSSRTSGTRETQYF; cdr3_nt: TGTGCCAGCAGCTCGCGGACTAGCGGTACTAGGGAGACCCAGTACTTC
v_call: TRBV12-3/TRBV12-4; j_call: TRBJ1-2; d_call: TRBD1; clone_size: -; cdr3_aa: CASRQTGADYGYTF; cdr3_nt: TGTGCCAGCAGGCAGACAGGGGCAGACTATGGCTACACCTTC
v_call: TRBV5-1; j_call: TRBJ2-7; d_call: -; clone_size: -; cdr3_aa: CASSLFIDGYEQYF; cdr3_nt: TGCGCCAGCAGCTTGTTTATAGATGGCTACGAGCAGTACTTC
v_call: TRBV28; j_call: TRBJ1-5; d_call: -; clone_size: many; cdr3_aa: CASSSTLWGRNQPQHF; cdr3_nt: TGTGCCAGCAGTTCAACCCTCTGGGGGCGCAATCAGCCCCAGCATTTT
v_call: TRBV6-5; j_call: TRBJ1-5; d_call: -; clone_size: few; cdr3_aa: CASSYRQDNQPQHF; cdr3_nt: TGTGCCAGCAGTTACCGCCAAGACAATCAGCCCCAGCATTTT
v_call: TRBV12-3/TRBV12-4; j_call: TRBJ2-5; d_call: -; clone_size: once; cdr3_aa: CASSPEGPLPQYF; cdr3_nt: TGTGCCAGCAGTCCGGAAGGCCCCCTTCCCCAGTACTTC
v_call: TRBV28; j_call: TRBJ2-2; d_call: -; clone_size: once; cdr3_aa: CASSWTGVAGELFF; cdr3_nt: TGTGCCAGCAGTTGGACGGGGGTTGCCGGGGAGCTGTTTTTT
v_call: TRBV7-6; j_call: TRBJ2-7; d_call: TRBD1; clone_size: -; cdr3_aa: CASSWEQGAYEQCF; cdr3_nt: TGTGCCAGCAGCTGGGAACAGGGGGCCTACGAGCAGTGCTTC
v_call: TRBV10-3; j_call: TRBJ1-5; d_call: -; clone_size: -; cdr3_aa: CAISDSRYQPQHF; cdr3_nt: TGTGCCATCAGTGACAGTCGGTACCAGCCCCAGCATTTT
v_call: TRBV6-1; j_call: TRBJ2-2; d_call: -; clone_size: many; cdr3_aa: CASDLLTGELFF; cdr3_nt: TGTGCCAGCGACCTACTCACCGGGGAGCTGTTTTTT
v_call: TRBV20-1; j_call: TRBJ1-2; d_call: -; clone_size: many; cdr3_aa: CSARDPVVGPNYGYTF; cdr3_nt: TGCAGTGCTAGAGATCCTGTTGTAGGGCCTAACTATGGCTACACCTTC
v_call: TRBV20-1; j_call: TRBJ1-1; d_call: -; clone_size: many; cdr3_aa: CSARINLSPNTEAFF; cdr3_nt: TGCAGTGCTAGGATCAACCTATCTCCGAACACTGAAGCTTTCTTT
v_call: TRBV9; j_call: TRBJ1-1; d_call: -; clone_size: many; cdr3_aa: CASSVAYREGEAFF; cdr3_nt: TGTGCCAGCAGCGTAGCGTATCGGGAGGGTGAAGCTTTCTTT
v_call: TRBV19; j_call: TRBJ2-2; d_call: TRBD2; clone_size: many; cdr3_aa: CASSTSGNTGELFF; cdr3_nt: TGTGCCAGTAGTACTAGCGGGAATACCGGGGAGCTGTTTTTT
v_call: TRBV28; j_call: TRBJ1-3; d_call: -; clone_size: many; cdr3_aa: CASIVSGSGNTIYF; cdr3_nt: TGTGCCAGCATCGTATCAGGCTCTGGAAACACCATATATTTT
v_call: TRBV12-3/TRBV12-4; j_call: TRBJ1-1; d_call: TRBD1; clone_size: -; cdr3_aa: CASSQGQGLTAFF; cdr3_nt: TGTGCCAGCAGCCAAGGACAGGGGTTGACGGCTTTCTTT
v_call: TRBV27; j_call: TRBJ2-4; d_call: -; clone_size: -; cdr3_aa: CASKAGRSKNIQYF; cdr3_nt: TGTGCCAGCAAAGCTGGGCGGAGCAAAAACATTCAGTACTTC
v_call: TRBV5-1; j_call: TRBJ1-1; d_call: -; clone_size: many; cdr3_aa: CASSLPDRNTEAFF; cdr3_nt: TGCGCCAGCAGCTTGCCGGACAGGAACACTGAAGCTTTCTTT
v_call: TRBV28; j_call: TRBJ1-2; d_call: -; clone_size: once; cdr3_aa: CASTPGPGGSATF; cdr3_nt: TGTGCCAGCACACCGGGACCGGGAGGTTCAGCCACCTTC
v_call: TRBV6-2/TRBV6-3; j_call: TRBJ1-1; d_call: TRBD1; clone_size: -; cdr3_aa: CASSHGGATGDAEAFF; cdr3_nt: TGTGCCAGCAGTCACGGGGGGGCCACAGGGGATGCTGAAGCTTTCTTT
v_call: TRBV6-1; j_call: TRBJ2-7; d_call: -; clone_size: -; cdr3_aa: CASLLQGTSYEQYF; cdr3_nt: TGTGCCAGCCTGCTACAGGGTACCTCCTACGAGCAGTACTTC
v_call: TRBV6-1; j_call: TRBJ1-1; d_call: -; clone_size: -; cdr3_aa: CASSEGLSTEAFF; cdr3_nt: TGTGCCAGCAGTGAAGGGTTGAGTACTGAAGCTTTCTTT